This TCR beta chain was identified during a study of beta chain features in type 1 diabetes. Study-wide findings and caveats: When Type 1 diabetes patients were examined, their TCRB CDR3s proved moderately but significantly shorter in all four CD4+ subsets. High-TCR-expressing cells could be over-represented by cDNA sequencing.

The length of the CDR3 is 16 residues. V lost 6 bases to trimming and J lost 4 bases, with 19 bases between them. Germline CDR1 reads SGHRS; CDR2 reads YFSETQ. The study reverse transcribed the entire isolated RNA, so it sequenced expressed TCRB transcripts. Here immunoSEQ multiplex PCR was the method, and the copy in TCRdb shows in-frame clones only, minus some. The sample contains tens of thousands of clones, about 66% of which appear only once. On this clone: Its antigen is undetermined.

Material: Tregs from blood. The clonotype was recovered from a woman between 18 and 29 years old with type 1 diabetes. The V gene is TRBV5-1, the J gene TRBJ2-2, with a tentative D call TRBD1 (7 bases). The CDR3: CASTIQTGTLTGELFF. DNA for the CDR3: TGCGCCAGCACAATACAGACAGGGACTCTCACCGGGGAGCTGTTTTTT.